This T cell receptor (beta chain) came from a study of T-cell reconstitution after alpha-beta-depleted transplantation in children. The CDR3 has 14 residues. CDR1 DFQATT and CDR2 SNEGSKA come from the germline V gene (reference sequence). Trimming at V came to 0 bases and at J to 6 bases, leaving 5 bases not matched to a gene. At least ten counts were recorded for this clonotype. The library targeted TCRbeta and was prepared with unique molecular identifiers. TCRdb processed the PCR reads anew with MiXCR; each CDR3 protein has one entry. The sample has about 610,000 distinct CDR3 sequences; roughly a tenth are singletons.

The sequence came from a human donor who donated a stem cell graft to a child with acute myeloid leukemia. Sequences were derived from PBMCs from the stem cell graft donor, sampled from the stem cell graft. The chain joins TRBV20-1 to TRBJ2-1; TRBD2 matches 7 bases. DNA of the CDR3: TGCAGTGCTAGAGATGTAGCGGGTCCCAATGAGCAGTTCTTC. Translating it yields CSARDVAGPNEQFF.